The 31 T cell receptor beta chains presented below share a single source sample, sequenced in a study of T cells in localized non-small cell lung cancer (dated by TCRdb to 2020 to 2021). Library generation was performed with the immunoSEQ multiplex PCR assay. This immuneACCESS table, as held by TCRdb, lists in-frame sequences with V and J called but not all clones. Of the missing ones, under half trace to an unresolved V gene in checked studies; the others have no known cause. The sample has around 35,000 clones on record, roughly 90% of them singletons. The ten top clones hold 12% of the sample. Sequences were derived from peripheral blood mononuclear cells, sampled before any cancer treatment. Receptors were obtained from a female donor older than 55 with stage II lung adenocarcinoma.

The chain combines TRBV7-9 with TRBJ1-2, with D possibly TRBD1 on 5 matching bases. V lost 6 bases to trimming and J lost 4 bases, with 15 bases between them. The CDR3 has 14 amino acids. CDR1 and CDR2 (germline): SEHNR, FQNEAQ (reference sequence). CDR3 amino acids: CASSRQPSLYGYTF. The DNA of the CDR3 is TGTGCCAGCAGTCGACAGCCCTCTCTCTATGGCTACACCTTC.

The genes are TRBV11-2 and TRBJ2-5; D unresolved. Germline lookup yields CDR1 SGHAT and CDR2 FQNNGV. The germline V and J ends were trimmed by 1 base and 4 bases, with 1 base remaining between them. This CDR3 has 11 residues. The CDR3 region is CASSLGETQYF. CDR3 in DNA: TGTGCCAGCAGCTTAGGAGAGACCCAGTACTTC.

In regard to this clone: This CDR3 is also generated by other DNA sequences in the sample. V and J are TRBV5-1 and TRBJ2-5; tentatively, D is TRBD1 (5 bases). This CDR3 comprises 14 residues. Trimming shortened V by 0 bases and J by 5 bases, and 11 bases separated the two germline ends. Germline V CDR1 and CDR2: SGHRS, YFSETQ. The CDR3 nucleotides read TGCGCCAGCAGCTTGGCCCCAGGGCAGGAGACCCAGTACTTC. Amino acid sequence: CASSLAPGQETQYF. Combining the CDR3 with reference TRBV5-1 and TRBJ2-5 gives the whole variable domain KAGVTQTPRYLIKTRGQQVTLSCSPISGHRSVSWYQQTPGQGLQFLFEYFSETQRNKGNFPGRFSGRQFSNSRSEMNVSTLELGDSALYLCASSLAPGQETQYFGPGTRLLVL.

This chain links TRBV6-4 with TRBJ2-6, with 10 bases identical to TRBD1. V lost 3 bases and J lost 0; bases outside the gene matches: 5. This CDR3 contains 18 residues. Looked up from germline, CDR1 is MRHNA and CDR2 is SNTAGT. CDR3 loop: CASSERDRGSSGANVLTF. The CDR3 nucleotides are TGTGCCAGCAGTGAACGGGACAGGGGCTCCTCTGGGGCCAACGTCCTGACTTTC.

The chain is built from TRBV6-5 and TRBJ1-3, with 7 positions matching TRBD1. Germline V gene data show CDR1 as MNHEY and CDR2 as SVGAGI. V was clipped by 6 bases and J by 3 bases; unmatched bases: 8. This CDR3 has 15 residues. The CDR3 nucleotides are TGTGCCAGCAGGGGAATGACAGGGCGTGGAAACACCATATATTTT. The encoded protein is CASRGMTGRGNTIYF.

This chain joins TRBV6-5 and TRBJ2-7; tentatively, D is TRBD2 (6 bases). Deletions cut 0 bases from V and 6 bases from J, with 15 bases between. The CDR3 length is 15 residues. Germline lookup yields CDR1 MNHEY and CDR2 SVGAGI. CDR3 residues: CASSYSGQLATEQYF. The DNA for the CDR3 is TGTGCCAGCAGTTACTCCGGACAACTAGCTACCGAGCAGTACTTC.

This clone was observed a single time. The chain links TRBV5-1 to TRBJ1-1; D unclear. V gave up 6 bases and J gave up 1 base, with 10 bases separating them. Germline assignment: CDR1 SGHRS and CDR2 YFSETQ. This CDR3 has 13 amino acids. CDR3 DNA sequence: TGCGCCAGCAAGAGGGAGCCGAACACTGAAGCTTTCTTT. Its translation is CASKREPNTEAFF. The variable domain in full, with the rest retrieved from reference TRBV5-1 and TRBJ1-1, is KAGVTQTPRYLIKTRGQQVTLSCSPISGHRSVSWYQQTPGQGLQFLFEYFSETQRNKGNFPGRFSGRQFSNSRSEMNVSTLELGDSALYLCASKREPNTEAFFGQGTRLTVV.

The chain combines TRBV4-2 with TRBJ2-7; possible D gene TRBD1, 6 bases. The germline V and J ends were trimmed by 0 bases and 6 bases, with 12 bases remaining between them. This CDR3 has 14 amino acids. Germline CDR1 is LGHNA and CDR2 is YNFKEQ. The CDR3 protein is CASSQDQGLGEQYF. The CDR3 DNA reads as TGTGCCAGCAGCCAAGACCAGGGGCTGGGCGAGCAGTACTTC.

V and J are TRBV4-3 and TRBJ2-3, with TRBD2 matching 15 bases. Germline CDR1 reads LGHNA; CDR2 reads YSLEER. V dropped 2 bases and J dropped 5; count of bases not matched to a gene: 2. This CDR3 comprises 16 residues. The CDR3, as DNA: TGCGCCAGCAGCCAAACGGGACTAGCGGGGGGAGATACGCAGTATTTT. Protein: CASSQTGLAGGDTQYF.

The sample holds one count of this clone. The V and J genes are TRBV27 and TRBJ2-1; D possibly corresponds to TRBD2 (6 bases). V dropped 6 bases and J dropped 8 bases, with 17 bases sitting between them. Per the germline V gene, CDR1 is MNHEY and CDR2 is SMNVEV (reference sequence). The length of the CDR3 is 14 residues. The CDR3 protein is CASSPGLSSDEQFF. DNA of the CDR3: TGTGCCAGCAGCCCGGGACTTTCGTCGGATGAGCAGTTCTTC.

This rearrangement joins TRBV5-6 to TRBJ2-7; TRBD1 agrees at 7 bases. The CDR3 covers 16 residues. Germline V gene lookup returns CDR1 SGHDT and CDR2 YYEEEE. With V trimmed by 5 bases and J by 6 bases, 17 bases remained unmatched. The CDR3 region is CASSSYRGGLKSEQYF. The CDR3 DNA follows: TGTGCCAGCAGTTCTTACAGGGGTGGGCTTAAGTCCGAGCAGTACTTC. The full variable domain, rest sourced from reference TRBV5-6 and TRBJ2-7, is DAGVTQSPTHLIKTRGQQVTLRCSPKSGHDTVSWYQQALGQGPQFIFQYYEEEERQRGNFPDRFSGHQFPNYSSELNVNALLLGDSALYLCASSSYRGGLKSEQYFGPGTRLTVT.

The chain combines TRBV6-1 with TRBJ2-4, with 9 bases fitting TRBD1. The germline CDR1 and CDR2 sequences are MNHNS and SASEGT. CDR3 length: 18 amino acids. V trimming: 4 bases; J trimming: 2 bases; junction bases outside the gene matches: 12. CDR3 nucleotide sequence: TGTGCCAGCAGTGCCACCCGGACAGGGGTAAGCCCCAAAAACATTCAGTACTTC. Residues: CASSATRTGVSPKNIQYF.

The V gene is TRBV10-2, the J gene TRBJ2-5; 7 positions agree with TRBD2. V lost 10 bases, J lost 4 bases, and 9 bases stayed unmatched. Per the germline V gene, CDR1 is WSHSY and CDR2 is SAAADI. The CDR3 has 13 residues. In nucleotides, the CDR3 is TGCGCCACCTCCCCCGCGGGAGTAGAGACCCAGTACTTC. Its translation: CATSPAGVETQYF.

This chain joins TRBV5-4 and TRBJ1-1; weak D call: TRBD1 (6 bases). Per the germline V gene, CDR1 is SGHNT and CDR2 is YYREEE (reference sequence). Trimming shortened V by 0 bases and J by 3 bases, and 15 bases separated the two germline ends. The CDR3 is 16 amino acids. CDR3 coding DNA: TGTGCCAGCAGCTTGGGCGGGGGCCGGGGGTACACTGAAGCTTTCTTT. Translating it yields CASSLGGGRGYTEAFF.

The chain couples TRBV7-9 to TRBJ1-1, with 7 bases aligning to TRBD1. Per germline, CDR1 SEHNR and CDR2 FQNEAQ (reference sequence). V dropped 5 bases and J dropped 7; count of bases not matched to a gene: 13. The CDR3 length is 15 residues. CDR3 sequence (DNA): TGTGCCAGCAGCACAGGAGGGTCAGGGGGAAATGAAGCTTTCTTT. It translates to CASSTGGSGGNEAFF.

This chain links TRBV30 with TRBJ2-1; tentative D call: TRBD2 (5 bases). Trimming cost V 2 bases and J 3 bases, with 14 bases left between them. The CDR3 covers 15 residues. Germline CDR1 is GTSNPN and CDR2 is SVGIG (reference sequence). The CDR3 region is CAWSRGGPSYNEQFF. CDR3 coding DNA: TGTGCCTGGAGTCGCGGCGGGCCAAGCTACAATGAGCAGTTCTTC.

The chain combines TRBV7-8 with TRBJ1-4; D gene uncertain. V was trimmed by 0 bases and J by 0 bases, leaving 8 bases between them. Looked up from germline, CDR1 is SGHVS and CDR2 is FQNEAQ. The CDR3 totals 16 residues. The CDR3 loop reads CASSLAYRATNEKLFF. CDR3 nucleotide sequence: TGTGCCAGCAGCTTAGCTTACAGAGCAACTAATGAAAAACTGTTTTTT.

CDR3 nucleotides: TGTGCCAGCAGCTTATCAGGGATACAAGAGACCCAGTACTTC. It is translated as CASSLSGIQETQYF. This rearrangement joins TRBV11-3 to TRBJ2-5; tentative D call: TRBD1 (5 bases). V was shortened by 2 bases and J by 2 bases, with 9 bases between the two germline ends. The length of the CDR3 is 14 residues. The V gene's germline CDR1 is SGHNT and CDR2 YENEEA.

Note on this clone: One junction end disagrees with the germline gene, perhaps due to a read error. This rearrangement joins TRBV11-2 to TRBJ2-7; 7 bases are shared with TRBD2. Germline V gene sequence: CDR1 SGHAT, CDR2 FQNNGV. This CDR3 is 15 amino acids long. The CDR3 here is CASSLELAGDYEQYF. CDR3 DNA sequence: TGTGCCAGCAGCCTAGAGTTGGCGGGAGACTACGAGCAGTACTTC.

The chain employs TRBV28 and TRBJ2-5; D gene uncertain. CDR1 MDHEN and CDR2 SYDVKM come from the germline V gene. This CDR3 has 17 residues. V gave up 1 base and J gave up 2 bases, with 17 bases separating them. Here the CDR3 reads CASSLSLETSEQETQYF. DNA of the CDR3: TGTGCCAGCAGTTTATCCCTGGAGACATCCGAACAAGAGACCCAGTACTTC.

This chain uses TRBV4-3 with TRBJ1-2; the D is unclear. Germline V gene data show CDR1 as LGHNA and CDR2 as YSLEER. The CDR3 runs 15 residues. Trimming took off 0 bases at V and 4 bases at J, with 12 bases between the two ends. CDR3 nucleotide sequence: TGCGCCAGCAGCCAAGATATTAGATCCTTCTATGGCTACACCTTC. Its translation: CASSQDIRSFYGYTF.

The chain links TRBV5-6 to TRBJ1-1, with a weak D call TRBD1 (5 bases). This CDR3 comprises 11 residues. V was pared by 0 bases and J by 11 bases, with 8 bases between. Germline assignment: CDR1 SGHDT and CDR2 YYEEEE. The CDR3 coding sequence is TGTGCCAGCAGCTTGGAACAGGTGGCTTTCTTT. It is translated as CASSLEQVAFF.

The CDR3 DNA reads TGTGCCAGCAGTTTACCGGGACCCGCGTCCACAAAACTGTTTTTT. Amino acid sequence: CASSLPGPASTKLFF. The V call is TRBV5-4, the J call TRBJ1-4, with a weak D call TRBD1 (5 bases). This CDR3 is 15 amino acids long. Germline assignment: CDR1 SGHNT and CDR2 YYREEE (reference sequence). The germline V and J ends were trimmed by 5 bases and 10 bases, with 21 bases remaining between them.

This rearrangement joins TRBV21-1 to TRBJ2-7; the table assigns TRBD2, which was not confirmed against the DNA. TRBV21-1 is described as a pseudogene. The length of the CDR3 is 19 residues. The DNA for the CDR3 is TGTGCCAGCATAACCCGCGGACTAGCTCATAGCGTCAGCTCCTACGAGCAGTACTTC. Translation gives CASITRGLAHSVSSYEQYF.

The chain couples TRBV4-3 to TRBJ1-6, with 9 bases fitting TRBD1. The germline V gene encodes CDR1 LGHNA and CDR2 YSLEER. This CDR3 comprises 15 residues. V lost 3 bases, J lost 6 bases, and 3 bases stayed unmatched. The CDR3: CASSQRDRANSPLHF. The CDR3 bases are TGCGCCAGCAGCCAGCGGGACAGGGCTAATTCACCCCTCCACTTT.

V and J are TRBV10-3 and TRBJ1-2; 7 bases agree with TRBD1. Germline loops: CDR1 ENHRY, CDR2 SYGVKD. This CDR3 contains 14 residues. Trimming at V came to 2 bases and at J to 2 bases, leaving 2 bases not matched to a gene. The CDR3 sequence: CAISENRGNYGYTF. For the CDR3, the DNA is TGTGCCATCAGTGAGAACAGGGGAAACTATGGCTACACCTTC.

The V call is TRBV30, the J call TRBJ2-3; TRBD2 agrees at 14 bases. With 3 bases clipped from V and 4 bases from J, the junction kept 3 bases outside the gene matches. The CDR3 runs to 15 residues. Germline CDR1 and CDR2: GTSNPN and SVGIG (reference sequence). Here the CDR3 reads CAWSGTSGSADTQYF. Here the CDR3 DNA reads TGTGCCTGGAGCGGGACTAGCGGGAGCGCAGATACGCAGTATTTT.

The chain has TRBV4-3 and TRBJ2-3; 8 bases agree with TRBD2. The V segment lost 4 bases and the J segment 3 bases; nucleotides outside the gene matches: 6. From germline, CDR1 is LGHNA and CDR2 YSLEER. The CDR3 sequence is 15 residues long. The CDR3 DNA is TGCGCCAGCAGCCCGTGGACTAGCTCTACAGATACGCAGTATTTT. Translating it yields CASSPWTSSTDTQYF.

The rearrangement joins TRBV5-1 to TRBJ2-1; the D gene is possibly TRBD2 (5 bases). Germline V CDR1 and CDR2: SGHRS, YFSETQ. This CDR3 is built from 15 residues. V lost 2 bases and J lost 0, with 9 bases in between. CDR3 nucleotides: TGCGCCAGCAGCTTAGCGGTCTCCTCCTACAATGAGCAGTTCTTC. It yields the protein CASSLAVSSYNEQFF.

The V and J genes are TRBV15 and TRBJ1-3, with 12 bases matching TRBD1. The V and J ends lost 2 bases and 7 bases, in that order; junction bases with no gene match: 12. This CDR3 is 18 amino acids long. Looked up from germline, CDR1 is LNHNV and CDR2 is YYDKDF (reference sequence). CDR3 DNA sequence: TGTGCCACCAGCAGATCACCCCCGGGACAGGGGGCTGCGAACACCATATATTTT. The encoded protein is CATSRSPPGQGAANTIYF.

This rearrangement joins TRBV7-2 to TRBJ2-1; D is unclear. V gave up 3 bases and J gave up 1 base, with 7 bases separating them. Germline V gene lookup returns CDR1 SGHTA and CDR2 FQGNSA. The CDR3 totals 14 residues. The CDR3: CASSFVSSYNEQFF. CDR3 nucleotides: TGTGCCAGCAGCTTCGTCAGTTCCTACAATGAGCAGTTCTTC.